The 9 T cell receptor beta chains below were found in one sample sequenced in a study of vaccination effects on CD4 cells after COVID-19. These receptors' antigens are unknown. TCRdb's table, derived via immunoSEQ multiplex PCR, lists solely in-frame clones and lacks some. The sample records 55,000 to 75,000 clones, approximately 72% being singletons. The ViraFEST assay expanded antigen-specific CD4+ T cells with viral peptide pools before sequencing. Researchers isolated CD4+ T cells once ten to eleven days of culture had elapsed. Neither prior SARS-CoV-2 infection nor positive nucleocapsid antibodies were present in the vaccine recipients. The sample here was CD4+ T cells from PBMCs cultured with HCoV-OC43 spike peptides, taken before COVID-19 vaccination. As to subset: HCoV-OC43 spike overlapping peptide pool stimulation. The receptors stem from a human donor who received a COVID-19 vaccine.

The chain carries TRBV18 and TRBJ2-7, with 8 bases fitting TRBD1. The CDR3 contains 15 residues. J lost 0 bases, V lost 3 bases, and 4 bases had no gene match. Germline lookup yields CDR1 KGHSH and CDR2 LQKENI. The DNA for the CDR3 is TGTGCCAGCTCACCCGGACAGGGCCCCTCCTACGAGCAGTACGTC. Its translation is CASSPGQGPSYEQYV.

This clone has just a few counts. V usage is TRBV5-1 and J usage is TRBJ2-2; 8 nucleotides match TRBD1. The CDR3 contains 15 residues. The germline V gene has CDR1 SGHRS and CDR2 YFSETQ. Unmatched junction bases numbered 7, after V lost 4 bases and J lost 5 bases. CDR3 bases: TGCGCCAGCAGCCAAGACAGGGGCCGGACCGGGGAGCTGTTTTTT. Residues: CASSQDRGRTGELFF.

This chain uses TRBV4-2 with TRBJ1-6; D is ambiguous. Germline V gene lookup returns CDR1 LGHNA and CDR2 YNFKEQ. Trimming removed 1 base at V and 7 bases at J, with 14 bases between. The CDR3 length is 16 residues. CDR3: CASSQGFTVWNSPLHF. CDR3 coding DNA: TGTGCCAGCAGCCAAGGTTTTACAGTTTGGAATTCACCCCTCCACTTT.

The V call is TRBV4-3, the J call TRBJ2-5; D might be TRBD1 (5 bases). The CDR3 length is 15 residues. V gave up 1 base and J gave up 5 bases, with 14 bases separating them. The V gene's germline CDR1 is LGHNA and CDR2 YSLEER. CDR3 in amino acids: CASSQGRQPRETQYF. The DNA of the CDR3 is TGCGCCAGCAGCCAAGGACGACAGCCCCGGGAGACCCAGTACTTC.

The rearrangement links TRBV7-2 to TRBJ1-6; D not certain. The germline CDR1 and CDR2 sequences are SGHTA and FQGNSA. Deletions cut 6 bases from V and 6 bases from J, with 15 bases between. The CDR3 sequence is 15 residues long. The CDR3 spells CASSSRVRGNSPLHF. CDR3 DNA sequence: TGTGCCAGCAGTTCTAGGGTCCGGGGTAATTCACCCCTCCACTTT. Drawing the rest from reference TRBV7-2 and TRBJ1-6, the complete variable domain is GAGVSQSPSNKVTEKGKDVELRCDPISGHTALYWYRQSLGQGLEFLIYFQGNSAPDKSGLPSDRFSAERTGGSVSTLTIQRTQQEDSAVYLCASSSRVRGNSPLHFGNGTRLTVT.

This clone came up once. V and J are TRBV24-1 and TRBJ2-2; D gene uncertain. The CDR3 loop spans 11 amino acids. The germline V gene encodes CDR1 KGHDR and CDR2 SFDVKD. V was shortened by 4 bases and J by 7 bases, with 3 bases between the two germline ends. The CDR3 DNA sequence: TGTGCCACCAGTGAGAACGGGGAGCTGTTTTTT. Residues: CATSENGELFF.

This chain uses TRBV18 with TRBJ1-2; D gene unclear. CDR1 is KGHSH and CDR2 is LQKENI in the germline V gene. V was clipped by 3 bases and J by 1 base, with 9 bases between them. The CDR3 covers 14 residues. The CDR3 region has the DNA TGTGCCAGCTCACCGCCGTTCGTTAACTATGGCTACACCTTC. Translating it yields CASSPPFVNYGYTF.

V is TRBV6-5 and J is TRBJ1-2; D is undetermined. Trimming took 0 bases from V and 7 from J, leaving 12 bases between them. This CDR3 spans 14 amino acids. The germline gives CDR1 MNHEY, CDR2 SVGAGI. DNA of the CDR3: TGTGCCAGCAGTTACTCTCGCGGGTCCCTTGGCTACACCTTC. The encoded protein is CASSYSRGSLGYTF.

The V and J genes are TRBV7-2 and TRBJ2-7, with no clear D. V dropped 3 bases and J dropped 0 bases, with 9 bases sitting between them. Per germline, CDR1 SGHTA and CDR2 FQGNSA. The CDR3 is 14 residues long. CDR3 nucleotide sequence: TGTGCCAGCAGCTTGGGCCGGAGCTCCTACGAGCAGTACGTC. Its protein is CASSLGRSSYEQYV.